The next 12 T cell receptor beta chains were all read from a single sample in a study of CD8 T cells in ankylosing spondylitis. TCRdb analysed the 5' RACE reads with MiXCR anew, one entry per CDR3 protein. The sample lists under 250,000 distinct CDR3 sequences, about 10% occurring once. The sequencing sample was made of blood, either unsorted or a sorted T cell fraction (not recorded which). Source of these receptors: a male donor with ankylosing spondylitis or in good health (not recorded which).

This clonotype was seen only once. At one end, the junction sequence differs from germline, possibly due to a read error. The chain uses TRBV7-2 and TRBJ1-6; no definite D call. The CDR3 has 15 residues. Germline assignment: CDR1 SGHTA and CDR2 FQGNSA. DNA for the CDR3: TGTGTCAGCAGCTTATTGGCTCTATGGGGTTCACCCCTCCACTTT. As protein: CVSSLLALWGSPLHF.

The rearrangement joins TRBV27 to TRBJ2-6; no clear D gene. CDR1 is MNHEY, CDR2 SMNVEV, per germline (reference sequence). The CDR3 contains 15 residues. The V and J ends lost 3 bases and 0 bases respectively, with 6 bases between them. The CDR3 sequence: CASSFGYSGANVLTF. CDR3 in DNA: TGTGCCAGCAGTTTCGGGTACTCTGGGGCCAACGTCCTGACTTTC.

This clonotype has ten or more counts. The chain carries TRBV24-1 and TRBJ2-3; D remains ambiguous. This CDR3 comprises 13 residues. V lost 3 bases, J lost 1 base, and 4 bases lay in between. CDR1 is KGHDR, CDR2 SFDVKD, per germline. CDR3 sequence reads: CATSDRGTDTQYF. The CDR3 nucleotides read TGTGCCACCAGTGATAGGGGCACAGATACGCAGTATTTT.

This clonotype was detected many times. The chain is built from TRBV4-1 and TRBJ1-4; TRBD1 might be the D (5 bases). Germline assignment: CDR1 MGHRA and CDR2 YSYEKL. This CDR3 comprises 16 residues. V was clipped by 1 base and J by 8 bases, with 17 bases between them. The CDR3 region is CASSQGDGAFGEKLFF. CDR3 bases: TGCGCCAGCAGCCAAGGCGACGGGGCCTTCGGGGAAAAACTGTTTTTT.

The CDR3 spells CASSEYSGVQETQYF. CDR3 DNA: TGTGCCAGCAGTGAATATTCCGGGGTACAAGAGACCCAGTACTTC. V is TRBV25-1 and J is TRBJ2-5; TRBD2 might be the D (5 bases). The germline V gene encodes CDR1 MGHDK and CDR2 SYGVNS. V shed 0 bases and J shed 2 bases, with 10 bases lying between them. The CDR3 extends over 15 amino acids. Complete variable domain (other parts from reference TRBV25-1 and TRBJ2-5): EADIYQTPRYLVIGTGKKITLECSQTMGHDKMYWYQQDPGMELHLIHYSYGVNSTEKGDLSSESTVSRIRTEHFPLTLESARPSHTSQYLCASSEYSGVQETQYFGPGTRLLVL.

About this clonotype: This sequence may be a read error, since a much larger clone differs from it by one base. The chain recombines TRBV2 with TRBJ2-1; 8 bases are shared with TRBD2. The CDR3 covers 14 residues. The germline CDR1 and CDR2 sequences are SNHLY and FYNNEI. The CDR3 sequence is CASLGGGSYNEQLF. Here the CDR3 DNA reads TGTGCCAGCCTCGGGGGGGGCTCCTACAATGAGCAGCTCTTC.

This clonotype was counted many times. The chain links TRBV5-1 to TRBJ1-1; TRBD1 matches at 7 bases. Germline assignment: CDR1 SGHRS and CDR2 YFSETQ. The length of the CDR3 is 14 residues. V gave up 7 bases and J gave up 4 bases; unmatched junction bases: 10. The CDR3 here is CASGGRQGTTEAFF. In DNA, the CDR3 is TGCGCCAGCGGGGGTAGACAGGGAACCACTGAAGCTTTCTTT.

The table lists this clonotype with many counts. The rearrangement joins TRBV27 to TRBJ2-2, with a possible D match to TRBD1 (5 bases). V lost 10 bases, J lost 5 bases, and 20 bases lay in between. Germline V CDR1 and CDR2: MNHEY, SMNVEV (reference sequence). The CDR3 covers 15 residues. Here the CDR3 DNA reads TGTGCCACCACAAGAAAAGGGGTGTGGACCGGGGAGCTGTTTTTT. Translating it yields CATTRKGVWTGELFF.

This clonotype came up many times. The chain employs TRBV12-3 or TRBV12-4 and TRBJ2-7; 9 bases align to TRBD1. The V segment lost 6 bases and the J segment 7 bases; nucleotides outside the gene matches: 13. There are 15 residues in the CDR3. CDR3 amino acids: CASRETGTGTQEQYF. The CDR3 nucleotides are TGTGCCAGCAGGGAAACCGGGACAGGGACTCAAGAGCAGTACTTC.

The V call is TRBV7-2, the J call TRBJ2-6; D is undetermined. CDR3 length: 17 amino acids. The V and J ends lost 3 bases and 0 bases respectively, with 12 bases between them. Germline V gives CDR1 SGHTA, CDR2 FQGNSA. The CDR3 reads CASSLRVSNSGANVLTF. The DNA of the CDR3 is TGTGCCAGCAGCTTGCGTGTATCAAACTCTGGGGCCAACGTCCTGACTTTC.

This clonotype showed up many times. V and J are TRBV29-1 and TRBJ2-2; 14 nucleotides align to TRBD2. CDR1 SQVTM and CDR2 ANQGSEA come from the germline V gene. With 4 bases clipped from V and 2 bases from J, the junction kept 6 bases outside the gene matches. This CDR3 is 17 amino acids long. The CDR3 region is CSVATGLAGANTGELFF. In DNA form, the CDR3 reads TGCAGCGTTGCTACGGGACTAGCGGGGGCTAACACCGGGGAGCTGTTTTTT.

This clonotype was found many times. The rearrangement joins TRBV29-1 to TRBJ1-2, with a tentative D call TRBD1 (5 bases). Trimming left V 6 bases short and J 1 base short, with 18 bases between. Germline assignment: CDR1 SQVTM and CDR2 ANQGSEA. CDR3 length: 15 residues. CDR3 residues: CSVETGTGVNYGYTF. The CDR3 region has the DNA TGCAGCGTCGAGACCGGAACAGGAGTTAACTATGGCTACACCTTC. The whole variable domain, filled in from reference TRBV29-1 and TRBJ1-2, reads SAVISQKPSRDICQRGTSLTIQCQVDSQVTMMFWYRQQPGQSLTLIATANQGSEATYESGFVIDKFPISRPNLTFSTLTVSNMSPEDSSIYLCSVETGTGVNYGYTFGSGTRLTVV.